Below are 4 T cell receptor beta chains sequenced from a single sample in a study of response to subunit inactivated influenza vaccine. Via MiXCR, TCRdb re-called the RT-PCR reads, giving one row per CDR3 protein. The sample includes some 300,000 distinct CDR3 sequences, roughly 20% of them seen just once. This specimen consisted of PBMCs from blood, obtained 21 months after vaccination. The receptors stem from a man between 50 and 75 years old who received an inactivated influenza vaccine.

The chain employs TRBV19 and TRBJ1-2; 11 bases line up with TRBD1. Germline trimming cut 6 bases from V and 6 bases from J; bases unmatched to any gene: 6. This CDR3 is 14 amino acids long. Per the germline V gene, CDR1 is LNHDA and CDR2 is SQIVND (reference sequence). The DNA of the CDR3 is TGTGCCAGTAGCCGGGACAGGGGGATCGATGGCTACACCTTC. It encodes CASSRDRGIDGYTF.

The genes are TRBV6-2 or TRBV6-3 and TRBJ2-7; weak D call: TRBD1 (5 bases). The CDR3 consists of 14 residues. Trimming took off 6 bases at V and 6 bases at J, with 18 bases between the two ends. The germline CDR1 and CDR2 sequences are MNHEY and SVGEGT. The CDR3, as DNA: TGTGCCAGCAGCAAGGACACATCCGGCCTCGAGCAGTACTTC. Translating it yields CASSKDTSGLEQYF.

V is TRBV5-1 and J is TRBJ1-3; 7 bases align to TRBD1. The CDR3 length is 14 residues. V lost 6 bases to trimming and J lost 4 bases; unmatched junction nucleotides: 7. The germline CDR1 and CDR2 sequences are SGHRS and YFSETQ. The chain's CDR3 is CASKQGSRGNTIYF. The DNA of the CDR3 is TGCGCCAGCAAACAGGGGTCTCGAGGAAACACCATATATTTT.

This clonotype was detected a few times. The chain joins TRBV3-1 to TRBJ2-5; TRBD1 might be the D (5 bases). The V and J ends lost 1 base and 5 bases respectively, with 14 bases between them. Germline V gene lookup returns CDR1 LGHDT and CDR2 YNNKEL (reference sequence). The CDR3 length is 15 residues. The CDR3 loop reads CASSQGPREYETQYF. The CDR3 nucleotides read TGTGCCAGCAGCCAAGGGCCCAGGGAATACGAGACCCAGTACTTC.